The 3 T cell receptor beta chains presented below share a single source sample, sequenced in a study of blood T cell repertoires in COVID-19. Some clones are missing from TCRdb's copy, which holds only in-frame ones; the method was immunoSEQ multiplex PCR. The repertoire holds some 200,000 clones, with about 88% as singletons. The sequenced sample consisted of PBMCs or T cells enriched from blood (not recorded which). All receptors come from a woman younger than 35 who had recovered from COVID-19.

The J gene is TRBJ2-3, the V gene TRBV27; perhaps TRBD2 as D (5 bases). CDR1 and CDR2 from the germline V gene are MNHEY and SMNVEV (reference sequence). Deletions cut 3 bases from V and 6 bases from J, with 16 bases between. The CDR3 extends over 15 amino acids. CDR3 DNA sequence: TGTGCCAGCAGTTTCTCGAGGGTGGAAGCTGATACGCAGTATTTT. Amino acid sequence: CASSFSRVEADTQYF.

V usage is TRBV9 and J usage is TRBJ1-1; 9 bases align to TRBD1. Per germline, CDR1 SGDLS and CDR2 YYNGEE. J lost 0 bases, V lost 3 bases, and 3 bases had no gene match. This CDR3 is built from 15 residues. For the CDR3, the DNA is TGTGCCAGCAGCGAGGGGACAGGGATGAACACTGAAGCTTTCTTT. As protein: CASSEGTGMNTEAFF.

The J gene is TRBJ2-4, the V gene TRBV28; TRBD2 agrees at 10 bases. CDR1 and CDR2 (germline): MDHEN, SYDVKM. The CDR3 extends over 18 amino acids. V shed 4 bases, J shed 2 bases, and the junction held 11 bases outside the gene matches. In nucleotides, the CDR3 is TGTGCCAGCAGTTCGGTTATAGCGGGAGGTGTCTCCAAAAACATTCAGTACTTC. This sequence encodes CASSSVIAGGVSKNIQYF.